These 29 T cell receptor beta chains were all obtained from the same sample, sequenced in a study of prognosis after radiotherapy for stage I lung cancer. Amplicons of TCR beta CDR3 were generated from genomic DNA by two-round multiplex PCR. First-round PCR, the initial amplification, used primers specific to each TRBV and TRBJ gene. TCRdb analysed the multiplex PCR reads with MiXCR anew, one entry per CDR3 protein. Counted here are around 19,000 distinct CDR3 sequences, approximately 50% occurring once; the ten biggest clones make up 32%. Sequences were derived from PBMCs, sampled before or after stereotactic body radiation therapy (not recorded which). These receptors were obtained from a donor of 50 years or more with non-small cell lung cancer.

A remark on this clonotype: A much larger clone differs from this one at a single base, so this may be a read error. The chain is built from TRBV5-1 and TRBJ2-6; D is perhaps TRBD1 (6 bases). This CDR3 has 15 amino acids. Germline CDR1 SGHRS, CDR2 YFSETQ. Here the CDR3 DNA reads TGCGCCAGCAGCCCAGGGGAAGCTGGGGCCAACGCCCTGACTTTC. Amino acid sequence: CASSPGEAGANALTF.

Remarks on this clonotype: One junction end does not reproduce the germline sequence, and a read error may be involved. The chain combines TRBV9 with TRBJ1-1; D might be TRBD1 (5 bases). This CDR3 region has 12 residues. Germline V gene sequence: CDR1 SGDLS, CDR2 YYNGEE. CDR3 residues: CASSPVQGRALF. CDR3 DNA sequence: TGTGCCAGCAGCCCGGTCCAGGGACGGGCTCTCTTT.

On this clonotype: Its ends do not fully match the called genes, so a read error is possible. The chain employs TRBV12-5 and TRBJ2-7, with a possible D match to TRBD1 (7 bases). Germline CDR1 reads LGHNT; CDR2 reads FRNRAP. The CDR3 is 13 amino acids. Here the CDR3 reads CASGGTAVYEQYF. DNA for the CDR3: TGCGCTAGTGGGGGGACAGCGGTCTACGAGCAGTACTTC.

As for this clonotype: A far larger clone is one nucleotide away, so this likely arose from a read error. The rearrangement links TRBV6-9 to TRBJ2-5, with D possibly called TRBD1 or TRBD2 (6 bases each). The CDR3 covers 14 residues. The germline V gene encodes CDR1 MNHGY and CDR2 SVAAGI. CDR3 sequence reads: CAISYGGYQETQYF. As DNA, the CDR3 is TGTGCCATCAGTTACGGGGGCTACCAAGAGACCCAGTACTTC.

A word on this clonotype: This sequence may be a read error, since a much larger clone differs from it by one base. The CDR3 DNA follows: TGCGCCAGCAGCCAAGATCCGACTAGCGGGAGTTTTACCGGGGAGCTGTTTTTT. Translation: CASSQDPTSGSFTGELFF. This sequence joins TRBV4-1 and TRBJ2-2; 12 nucleotides line up with TRBD2. CDR1 and CDR2 (germline): MGHRA, YSYEKL. The CDR3 sequence is 18 residues long. Trimming cost V 0 bases and J 5 bases; bases outside gene matches: 7.

This clonotype showed up many times. The gene calls are TRBV2 and TRBJ2-2; D uncertain. Trimming took 7 bases from V and 1 from J, leaving 13 bases between them. This CDR3 spans 15 amino acids. CDR1 is SNHLY, CDR2 FYNNEI, per germline. The CDR3 coding sequence is TGTGCCAGCATGGAGTGGACCGTGAACACCGGGGAGCTGTTTTTT. Its protein product is CASMEWTVNTGELFF.

This clonotype came up many times. V gene TRBV19 combines with J gene TRBJ1-5; possible D gene TRBD1, 6 bases. CDR3 length equals 16 residues. V shed 3 bases and J shed 3 bases, with 15 bases lying between them. Germline CDR1 LNHDA, CDR2 SQIVND (reference sequence). CDR3 DNA: TGTGCCAGTAGTATCTCGGGGGGCGCTCTCAATCAGCCCCAGCATTTT. It encodes CASSISGGALNQPQHF.

The chain carries TRBV12-3 or TRBV12-4 and TRBJ1-3; 7 positions agree with TRBD1. The J segment lost 4 bases and the V segment lost 8 bases, leaving 8 bases of the junction unmatched. The CDR3 covers 14 residues. In nucleotides, the CDR3 is TGTGCCAGCCTCCTTATACAGGGGGGAAACACCATATATTTT. Its translation: CASLLIQGGNTIYF.

This clonotype came up many times. The chain uses TRBV9 and TRBJ1-2; the D is unclear. This CDR3 region has 15 residues. With 1 base removed from V and 5 bases from J, the gap between germline ends came to 15 bases. CDR1 and CDR2 (germline): SGDLS, YYNGEE. The CDR3 coding sequence is TGTGCCAGCAGCGTAACGGCCCGACCCTCTTATGGCTACACCTTC. Protein: CASSVTARPSYGYTF.

The chain couples TRBV9 to TRBJ2-4, with a weak D call TRBD2 (7 bases). CDR1 is SGDLS, CDR2 YYNGEE, per germline. Trimming shortened V by 3 bases and J by 8 bases, and 21 bases separated the two germline ends. The CDR3 covers 16 residues. The CDR3 bases are TGTGCCAGCAGCGACCAGGACAGAGGGGGGGTGGACATTCAGTACTTC. Amino acid sequence: CASSDQDRGGVDIQYF.

To note about this clonotype: This likely came from a read error, as a far larger clone is one base away. The chain couples TRBV12-3 or TRBV12-4 to TRBJ2-1; no firm D call. The CDR3 covers 13 residues. DNA of the CDR3: TGTGCCAGCAGCCCACTATACTACAATGAGAAGTTCTTC. Encoded protein: CASSPLYYNEKFF.

The CDR3 coding sequence is TGTGCCTGGATAGGGACAGTGGGCGTTGGGGGCTACACCTTC. Protein product: CAWIGTVGVGGYTF. The chain carries TRBV30 and TRBJ1-2; 7 bases match TRBD1. The germline V gene has CDR1 GTSNPN and CDR2 SVGIG (reference sequence). Trimming cost V 4 bases and J 8 bases; bases outside gene matches: 13. This CDR3 has 14 amino acids.

This clonotype is medium-sized in the sample. This sequence joins TRBV15 and TRBJ2-7; 11 nucleotides match TRBD1. CDR3 length: 15 residues. Trimming cost V 5 bases and J 5 bases; bases outside gene matches: 8. The germline CDR1 and CDR2 sequences are LNHNV and YYDKDF (reference sequence). CDR3 coding DNA: TGTGCCACCAGCCTAGGGACAGGGGGGTCAAACGAGCAGTACTTC. This codes for CATSLGTGGSNEQYF. Combining the CDR3 with reference TRBV15 and TRBJ2-7 gives the whole variable domain DAMVIQNPRYQVTQFGKPVTLSCSQTLNHNVMYWYQQKSSQAPKLLFHYYDKDFNNEADTPDNFQSRRPNTSFCFLDIRSPGLGDTAMYLCATSLGTGGSNEQYFGPGTRLTVT.

This clonotype was picked up a small number of times. A far larger clone is one nucleotide away, so this likely arose from a read error. The rearrangement uses TRBV6-9 and TRBJ2-7; weak D call: TRBD2 (6 bases). The V gene's germline CDR1 is MNHGY and CDR2 SVAAGI. The CDR3 length is 14 residues. Trimming removed 3 bases from V and 4 bases from J, with 13 bases in between. CDR3 residues: CASSYGLWGYEQYF. The CDR3 nucleotides read TGTGCCAGCAGTTACGGACTATGGGGATACGAGCAGTACTTC.

The rearrangement joins TRBV28 to TRBJ2-2, with 9 bases identical to TRBD2. Germline V lookup: CDR1 MDHEN, CDR2 SYDVKM. The CDR3 length is 16 residues. The trim removed 2 bases at V and 6 bases at J, leaving 7 bases unmatched. CDR3 DNA: TGTGCCAGCAGTTTAATGGCTAGCGGGATGGCCGGGGAGCTGTTTTTT. Translation gives CASSLMASGMAGELFF.

The chain uses TRBV5-1 and TRBJ1-3; 7 nucleotides align to TRBD1. The CDR3 is 16 residues long. Trimming took 3 bases from V and 0 from J; bases not matched to a gene: 6. Germline CDR1 reads SGHRS; CDR2 reads YFSETQ. The DNA for the CDR3 is TGCGCCAGCAGCTGGGGAACAGGGGACTCTGGAAACACCATATATTTT. Residues: CASSWGTGDSGNTIYF.

This clonotype was counted ten times or more. The rearrangement links TRBV30 to TRBJ1-1; no definite D call. The CDR3 sequence is 13 residues long. Germline CDR1 reads GTSNPN; CDR2 reads SVGIG (reference sequence). The V end lost 0 bases, the J end lost 0 bases, and 5 bases lay between the germline ends. The CDR3 loop is CAWSVLMNTEAFF. CDR3 DNA: TGTGCCTGGAGTGTACTGATGAACACTGAAGCTTTCTTT.

This chain connects TRBV7-9 to TRBJ1-1; D unclear. There are 11 residues in the CDR3. CDR1 SEHNR and CDR2 FQNEAQ come from the germline V gene (reference sequence). Deletions cut 5 bases from V and 9 bases from J, with 10 bases between. CDR3 amino acids: CASSERAKAFF. The CDR3 DNA reads as TGTGCCAGCAGCGAGAGGGCCAAAGCTTTCTTT.

The chain joins TRBV20-1 to TRBJ2-1; 11 nucleotides match TRBD2. The CDR3 length is 15 residues. With 5 bases clipped from V and 7 bases from J, the junction kept 10 bases outside the gene matches. Germline CDR1 DFQATT, CDR2 SNEGSKA (reference sequence). Here the CDR3 DNA reads TGCAGTGCTGGAAATAGCGGGAGGGGGGGGAATGAGCAGTTCTTC. It translates to CSAGNSGRGGNEQFF.

Worth noting for this clonotype: It differs at one base from a far larger clone, so likely a read error. The chain recombines TRBV6-8 with TRBJ2-2; no reliable D call. Germline V CDR1 and CDR2: MNHGY, SAAAGT. The CDR3 is 15 residues long. Deletions cut 5 bases from V and 0 bases from J, with 10 bases between. The CDR3 nucleotides read TGTGCCAGCAGTCCCTTGGCATCGAACACCGGGGAGCTGTTTTTT. It is translated as CASSPLASNTGELFF.

This clonotype has just one count. The genes are TRBV6-2 or TRBV6-3 and TRBJ2-7, with D uncertain. The CDR3 is 15 residues long. Trimming left V 3 bases short and J 0 bases short, with 12 bases between. Germline V gives CDR1 MNHEY, CDR2 SVGEGT. DNA of the CDR3: TGTGCCAGCAGTTATAGCTACTCGAGCTCCTACGAGCAGTACTTC. Translated, it gives CASSYSYSSSYEQYF.

This clonotype occurred many times. The rearrangement uses TRBV7-3 and TRBJ2-1, with a possible D match to TRBD1 (6 bases). Germline-derived CDR1 and CDR2 are SGHTA and FQGTGA. The CDR3 length is 14 residues. V lost 5 bases and J lost 8, with 16 bases in between. CDR3 nucleotides: TGTGCCAGCAGCCCCAACGACGGGACACATGAGCAGTTCTTC. This translates into CASSPNDGTHEQFF.

This clonotype was recorded at least ten times. The rearrangement links TRBV19 to TRBJ2-2; 8 bases map to TRBD2. The V segment lost 3 bases and the J segment 10 bases; nucleotides outside the gene matches: 10. The CDR3 covers 15 residues. The germline CDR1 and CDR2 sequences are LNHDA and SQIVND (reference sequence). The CDR3 protein is CASSIGPAGVAELFF. DNA for the CDR3: TGTGCCAGTAGTATCGGTCCAGCGGGAGTGGCGGAGCTGTTTTTT.

With regard to this clonotype: The junction departs from the called germline gene at one end, perhaps through a read error. This rearrangement joins TRBV4-1 to TRBJ2-2, with D possibly being TRBD2 (5 bases). The CDR3 is 16 amino acids. Per the germline V gene, CDR1 is MGHRA and CDR2 is YSYEKL. This CDR3 is CASSQRLRGKHRGAVF. The DNA for the CDR3 is TGCGCCAGCAGCCAGCGGCTTAGAGGAAAACACCGGGGAGCTGTTTTT.

There are a few counts of this clonotype. A far larger clone is off by one base, so a read error is likely. The V gene is TRBV7-3, the J gene TRBJ1-2, with D possibly matching TRBD1 (5 bases). Germline V CDR1 and CDR2: SGHTA, FQGTGA. The CDR3 covers 12 residues. The CDR3 spells CAGSERGNGYTF. In nucleotides, the CDR3 is TGTGCCGGCAGTGAACGGGGGAATGGCTACACCTTC. The full variable domain, its missing parts supplied by reference TRBV7-3 and TRBJ1-2, is GAGVSQTPSNKVTEKGKYVELRCDPISGHTALYWYRQSLGQGPEFLIYFQGTGAADDSGLPNDRFFAVRPEGSVSTLKIQRTERGDSAVYLCAGSERGNGYTFGSGTRLTVV.

This clonotype ranks as large (0.1 to 1%). J is TRBJ1-1 and V is TRBV19; D remains ambiguous. Trimming stripped 10 bases from V and 4 bases from J, with 13 bases between. This CDR3 is built from 12 residues. Germline CDR1 and CDR2: LNHDA and SQIVND (reference sequence). CDR3 in amino acids: CATRAGITEAFF. CDR3 nucleotides: TGTGCCACCCGGGCGGGGATCACTGAAGCTTTCTTT.

This clonotype is medium-sized. This rearrangement joins TRBV27 to TRBJ1-6; TRBD1 matches 7 bases. CDR3 length: 15 residues. Losses at the gene ends were 6 bases for V and 6 bases for J; bases not matched to a gene: 8. The germline V gene has CDR1 MNHEY and CDR2 SMNVEV (reference sequence). The CDR3 nucleotides are TGTGCCAGCAGAACTAGACAGGGACGTAATTCACCCCTCCACTTT. It codes for CASRTRQGRNSPLHF.

The chain joins TRBV6-1 to TRBJ1-5, with D unresolved. Trimming took off 1 base at V and 5 bases at J, with 9 bases between the two ends. CDR1 is MNHNS, CDR2 SASEGT, per germline. The CDR3 consists of 14 residues. As DNA, the CDR3 is TGTGCCAGCAGTGAAGGGGGTCACCATCAGCCCCAGCATTTT. Protein: CASSEGGHHQPQHF.

CDR3 residues: CAGSTITNEQFF. CDR3 sequence (DNA): TGTGCCGGAAGTACCATTACCAATGAGCAGTTCTTC. This chain links TRBV28 with TRBJ2-1; no firm D call. In germline, CDR1 is MDHEN, CDR2 SYDVKM. V lost 11 bases, J lost 6 bases, and 14 bases lay in between. This CDR3 comprises 12 residues.